A selection of T cell receptor beta chains follows, all from one sample in a study of T cell changes during pregnancy in multiple sclerosis. Produced via immunoSEQ multiplex PCR; TCRdb's table is partial and in-frame only. This table holds around 69,000 clones, 80% to 95% found once. The sequenced sample was peripheral blood, obtained in the third trimester of pregnancy. Receptors were obtained from a female donor in good health, enrolled as a control in a pregnancy study. Both conserved end residues are part of each CDR3. The D gene is left open where the match is weak. Some rows have no size entry. The others give once, few or many, or a class for an expanded clone.

V gene	clone size	J gene	D gene	CDR3 DNA	CDR3 protein
TRBV11-1	-	TRBJ2-7	-	TGTGCCAGCAGCTTAACGCGGAACTACGAGCAGTACTTC	CASSLTRNYEQYF
TRBV30	-	TRBJ2-5	TRBD2	TGTGCCTGGAGTGTCCCCCGACTAGCGGCAACCCCAAGGGGGAAAGAGACCCAGTACTTC	CAWSVPRLAATPRGKETQYF
TRBV6-6	-	TRBJ2-2	-	TGTGCCAGCAGTTCTCCTAACACCGGGGAGCTGTTTTTT	CASSSPNTGELFF
TRBV18	-	TRBJ2-1	TRBD2	TGTGCCAGCTCACCGGAGTTGTGGACTAGCGGATACAATGAGCAGTTCTTC	CASSPELWTSGYNEQFF
TRBV2	-	TRBJ2-5	TRBD2	TGTGCCAGCAGTGACAGCGGGGGGTGGCAAGAGACCCAGTACTTC	CASSDSGGWQETQYF
TRBV18	-	TRBJ2-3	-	TGTGCCAGCTCACCCGCTAGGGATACGCAGTATTTT	CASSPARDTQYF
TRBV5-1	-	TRBJ2-2	-	TGCGCCAGCAGTCAGGAGACAGTGATTGGGACCGGGGAGCTGTTTTTT	CASSQETVIGTGELFF
TRBV2	-	TRBJ1-5	-	TGTGCCAGCAGTGAAGACAGGATCAATCAGCCCCAGCATTTT	CASSEDRINQPQHF
TRBV30	-	TRBJ1-5	TRBD1	TGTGCCTGGAGCGACCTAGGAACAGGGGGGACTCAGCCCCAGCATTTT	CAWSDLGTGGTQPQHF
TRBV28	-	TRBJ2-1	-	TGTGCCAGCATCAAGGGGGAGGGCCACGATGAGCAGTTCTTC	CASIKGEGHDEQFF
TRBV10-3	-	TRBJ2-7	-	TGTGCCATCAGTGAGCCGTCGGGCAGTTTGGACTACGAGCAGTACTTC	CAISEPSGSLDYEQYF
TRBV28	-	TRBJ2-3	TRBD2	TGTGCCAGCAGGCCTGTGCCGGGACTAGCGGGAGCGGGTACAGATACGCAGTATTTT	CASRPVPGLAGAGTDTQYF
TRBV28	once	TRBJ1-5	TRBD1	TGTGCCAGCAGCAAAGGACAGGATAATCAGCCCCAGCATTTT	CASSKGQDNQPQHF
TRBV29-1	-	TRBJ1-2	TRBD1	TGCAGCGTTGAAGGGCAGGGGGATGGCTACACCTTC	CSVEGQGDGYTF
TRBV28	-	TRBJ1-2	TRBD1	TGTGCCAGCACCAGGGACAGGGTCGTTCGGAGCTACACCTTC	CASTRDRVVRSYTF
TRBV5-8	-	TRBJ2-7	TRBD2	TGTGCCAGCAGCTTCATGGGACTAGCCTACGAGCAGTACTTC	CASSFMGLAYEQYF
TRBV11-2	few	TRBJ2-1	-	TGTGCCAGCAGCCCAGACTTTGGCTCCTACAATGAGCAGTTCTTC	CASSPDFGSYNEQFF
TRBV27	-	TRBJ2-7	TRBD2	TGTGCCAGCGGACCTAGCGGGAGGTACGAGCAGTACTTC	CASGPSGRYEQYF
TRBV9	-	TRBJ2-3	TRBD2	TGTGCCAGCACCAAGCGGGGCTCATCAGCGGGGGGCACAGATACGCAGTATTTT	CASTKRGSSAGGTDTQYF
TRBV6-5	-	TRBJ2-7	-	TGTGCCAGCAGTTCCGCGACTAGATACGAGCAGTACTTC	CASSSATRYEQYF
TRBV14	-	TRBJ2-3	-	TGTGCCAGCAGCCCAGGGGCTCATACGCAGTATTTT	CASSPGAHTQYF
TRBV7-2	-	TRBJ2-5	-	TGTGCCAGCAGCTTAGGGGGGGATGCGACCCAGTACTTC	CASSLGGDATQYF
TRBV30	-	TRBJ1-4	-	TGTGCCTGGAGCTCCTCCGGGACATTCGATGAAAAACTGTTTTTT	CAWSSSGTFDEKLFF
TRBV30	-	TRBJ1-2	-	TGTGCCTGGGGATTACCGACACAGATCTATGGCTACACCTTC	CAWGLPTQIYGYTF
TRBV11-2	-	TRBJ1-2	-	TGTGCCAGCAGGACGACAGTTTATGGCTACACCTTC	CASRTTVYGYTF
TRBV5-6	-	TRBJ1-1	-	TGTGCCAGCAGCGTGTACGGGACTGAAGCTTTCTTT	CASSVYGTEAFF
TRBV11-1	-	TRBJ2-3	TRBD2	TGTGCCAGCAGCCGGACTAGCGGGGTCACAGATACGCAGTATTTT	CASSRTSGVTDTQYF
TRBV2	-	TRBJ1-4	TRBD1	TGTGCCAGCAGAAACAGGGGGCGCGAAGAAAAACTGTTTTTT	CASRNRGREEKLFF
TRBV7-6	few	TRBJ2-2	-	TGTGCCAGCATCAAGAAGGGAAAGCGGGCTGGCACCGGGGAGCTGTTTTTT	CASIKKGKRAGTGELFF
TRBV9	-	TRBJ2-5	TRBD2	TGTGCCAGCAGCTCCCCCGGGACTACATTTAGCGGGACCCAGTACTTC	CASSSPGTTFSGTQYF
TRBV7-3	few	TRBJ2-5	-	TGTGCCAGCAGCTTAACAGAGCTGTCGGAGACCCAGTACTTC	CASSLTELSETQYF
TRBV9	-	TRBJ1-6	-	TGTGCCAGCAGCGTAGCAGGGTATTCACCCCTCCACTTT	CASSVAGYSPLHF
TRBV15	many	TRBJ2-3	TRBD2	TGTGCCACCAGCAGAGAGGCGGGAGGTACAGATACGCAGTATTTT	CATSREAGGTDTQYF
TRBV7-2	-	TRBJ2-3	-	TGTGCCAGCAGCTTCGAGATCTGGGATACGCAGTATTTT	CASSFEIWDTQYF
TRBV9	-	TRBJ2-1	-	TGTGCCAGCAGCGTAGGGGGGGTGAGGGGTCCCTACAATGAGCAGTTCTTC	CASSVGGVRGPYNEQFF
TRBV5-1	-	TRBJ2-1	TRBD2	TGCGCCAGCGCTAGGGTAGCGGGGAACAATGAGCAGTTCTTC	CASARVAGNNEQFF
TRBV30	-	TRBJ2-7	-	TGTGCCTGGAGGTTTCCAGCGGGTCACTCCTACGAGCAGTACTTC	CAWRFPAGHSYEQYF
TRBV6-6	-	TRBJ2-1	-	TGTGCCAGCAAAGATGGGTGGCCTTCGGGTGAGCAGTTCTTC	CASKDGWPSGEQFF
TRBV4-1	-	TRBJ1-6	-	TGCGCCAGCAGCCAAGCTACCGATAGCTCCTATAATTCACCCCTCCACTTT	CASSQATDSSYNSPLHF
TRBV9	-	TRBJ2-1	TRBD2	TGTGCCAGCAGCGTAATTGGAGTAACTAGCGGGACCTACAATGAGCAGTTCTTC	CASSVIGVTSGTYNEQFF
TRBV6-1	-	TRBJ2-7	TRBD1	TGTGCCAGCAACCTACAGGGGGGCCTCTCCTACGAGCAGTACTTC	CASNLQGGLSYEQYF
TRBV21-1	-	TRBJ2-3	-	TGTGCCAGCAGCAAAATTGGGCGGGGGGGCACAGATACGCAGTATTTT	CASSKIGRGGTDTQYF
TRBV30	-	TRBJ1-2	TRBD1	TGTGCCTGGAGTCTCCGGGACAGGGGGAATGGCTACACCTTC	CAWSLRDRGNGYTF
TRBV5-6	-	TRBJ2-7	TRBD1	TGTGCCAGCAGCCCATTCGGGACAGGTCTGGTCGAGCAGTACTTC	CASSPFGTGLVEQYF
TRBV9	once	TRBJ2-3	TRBD1	TGTGCCAGCAGCGTAGAAGGACAGGGAGAGGATACGCAGTATTTT	CASSVEGQGEDTQYF
TRBV4-3	-	TRBJ2-7	-	TGCGCCAGCAGCCAAGATCGAATGGGACTCGGCTCCTACGAGCAGTACTTC	CASSQDRMGLGSYEQYF
TRBV18	-	TRBJ2-7	TRBD1	TGTGCCAGCTCGGCGGGACAGGGGGCCTACGAGCAGTACTTC	CASSAGQGAYEQYF
TRBV5-6	-	TRBJ2-4	-	TGTGCCAGCAGCATGCTAGCCCCCCGGACTTCCAAAAACATTCAGTACTTC	CASSMLAPRTSKNIQYF
TRBV9	-	TRBJ2-3	-	TGTGCCAGCAGTGGGGGGGCCGGAGATACGCAGTATTTT	CASSGGAGDTQYF
TRBV5-1	few	TRBJ1-4	TRBD1	TGCGCCAGCAGCCTTGACACAGGGGAGGAAAAACTGTTTTTT	CASSLDTGEEKLFF
TRBV5-5	once	TRBJ2-7	TRBD2	TGTGCCTCCGGTCCGGGACCCGGACTAGCGGGGGTCTCAGAGCAGTACTTC	CASGPGPGLAGVSEQYF
TRBV6-5	-	TRBJ2-7	-	TGTGCCAGCAGTCGTGTAGAGGGCCTACGAGAGCAGTACTTC	CASSRVEGLREQYF
TRBV10-3	-	TRBJ2-1	TRBD2	TGTGCCACCTTCCAGCGGGAGGGCCCTCGGGGCAATGAGCAGTTCTTC	CATFQREGPRGNEQFF
TRBV19	-	TRBJ2-7	TRBD1	TGTGCCAGTAGTATGGAGACAGGGGGCTACGAGCAGTACTTC	CASSMETGGYEQYF